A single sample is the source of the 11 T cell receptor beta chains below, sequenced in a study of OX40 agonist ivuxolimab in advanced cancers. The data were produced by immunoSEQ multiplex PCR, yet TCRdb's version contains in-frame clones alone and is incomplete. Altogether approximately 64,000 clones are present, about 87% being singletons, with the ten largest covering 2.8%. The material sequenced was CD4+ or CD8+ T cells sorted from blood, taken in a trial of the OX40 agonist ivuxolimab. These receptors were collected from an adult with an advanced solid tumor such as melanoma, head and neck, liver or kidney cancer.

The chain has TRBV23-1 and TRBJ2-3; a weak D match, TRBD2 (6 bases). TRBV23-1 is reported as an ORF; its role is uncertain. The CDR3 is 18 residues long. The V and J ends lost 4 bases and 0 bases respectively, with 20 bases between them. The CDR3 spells CASSLPTFWEESTDTQYF. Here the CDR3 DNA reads TGCGCCAGCAGTCTCCCCACCTTTTGGGAGGAAAGCACAGATACGCAGTATTTT.

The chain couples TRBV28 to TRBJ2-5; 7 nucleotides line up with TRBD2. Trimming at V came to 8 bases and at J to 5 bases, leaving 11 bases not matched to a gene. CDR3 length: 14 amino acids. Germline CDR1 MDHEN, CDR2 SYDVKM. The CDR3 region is CASEKGGARETQYF. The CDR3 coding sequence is TGTGCCAGCGAAAAGGGAGGGGCGCGTGAGACCCAGTACTTC.

The CDR3 here is CASSSIAVRGGTQYF. In DNA form, the CDR3 reads TGTGCCAGCAGCTCCATAGCGGTCCGGGGGGGTACGCAGTATTTT. V gene TRBV7-3 combines with J gene TRBJ2-3; 8 positions agree with TRBD2. In germline, CDR1 is SGHTA, CDR2 FQGTGA. This CDR3 has 15 amino acids. J gave up 8 bases and V 4 bases, and 11 bases lay outside the gene matches.

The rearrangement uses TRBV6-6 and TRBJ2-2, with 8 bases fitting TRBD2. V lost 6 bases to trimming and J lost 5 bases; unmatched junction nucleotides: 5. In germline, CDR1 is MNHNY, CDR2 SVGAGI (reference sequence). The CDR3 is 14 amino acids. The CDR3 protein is CASSQRELTGELFF. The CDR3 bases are TGTGCCAGCAGCCAGCGGGAGTTGACCGGGGAGCTGTTTTTT.

CDR3 DNA sequence: TGTGCCAGCAGTTCCCCAGGGCCCTACGAGCAGTACTTC. This codes for CASSSPGPYEQYF. J is TRBJ2-7 and V is TRBV28; a weak D match, TRBD1 (5 bases). Germline V gene lookup returns CDR1 MDHEN and CDR2 SYDVKM. This CDR3 has 13 amino acids. V lost 4 bases to trimming and J lost 2 bases, with 9 bases between them.

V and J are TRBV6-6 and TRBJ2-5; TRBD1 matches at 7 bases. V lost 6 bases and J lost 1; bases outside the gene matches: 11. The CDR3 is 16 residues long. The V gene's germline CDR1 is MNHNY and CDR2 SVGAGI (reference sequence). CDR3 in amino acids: CASRDTLAGGQETQYF. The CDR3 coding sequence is TGTGCCAGCAGAGACACCCTCGCAGGGGGCCAAGAGACCCAGTACTTC.

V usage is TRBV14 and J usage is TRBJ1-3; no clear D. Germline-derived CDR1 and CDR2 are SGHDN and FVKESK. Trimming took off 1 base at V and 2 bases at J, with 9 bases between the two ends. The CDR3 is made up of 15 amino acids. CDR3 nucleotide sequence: TGTGCCAGCAGCCAAGGTGAAGGGCCTGGAAACACCATATATTTT. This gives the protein CASSQGEGPGNTIYF. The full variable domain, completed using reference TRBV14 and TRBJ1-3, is EAGVTQFPSHSVIEKGQTVTLRCDPISGHDNLYWYRRVMGKEIKFLLHFVKESKQDESGMPNNRFLAERTGGTYSTLKVQPAELEDSGVYFCASSQGEGPGNTIYFGEGSWLTVV.

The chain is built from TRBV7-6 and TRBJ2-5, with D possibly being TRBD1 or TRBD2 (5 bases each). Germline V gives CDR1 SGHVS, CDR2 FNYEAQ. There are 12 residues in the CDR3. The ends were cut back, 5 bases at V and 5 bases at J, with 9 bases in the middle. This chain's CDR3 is CASSRGLETQYF. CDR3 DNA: TGTGCCAGCAGCCGGGGCCTGGAGACCCAGTACTTC.

The CDR3 reads CASKPSPNQGSYEQYF. The CDR3 coding sequence is TGCGCCAGCAAGCCTTCCCCGAACCAAGGAAGCTACGAGCAGTACTTC. This chain uses TRBV4-1 with TRBJ2-7, with no clear D. The CDR3 totals 16 residues. From germline, CDR1 is MGHRA and CDR2 YSYEKL. V was cut by 7 bases and J by 3 bases, with 22 bases left in between.

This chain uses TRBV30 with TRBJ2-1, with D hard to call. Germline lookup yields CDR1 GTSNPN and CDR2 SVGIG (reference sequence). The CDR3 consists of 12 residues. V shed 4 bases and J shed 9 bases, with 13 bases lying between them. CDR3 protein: CAWTPSLAEQFF. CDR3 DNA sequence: TGTGCCTGGACTCCCTCGTTGGCTGAGCAGTTCTTC.

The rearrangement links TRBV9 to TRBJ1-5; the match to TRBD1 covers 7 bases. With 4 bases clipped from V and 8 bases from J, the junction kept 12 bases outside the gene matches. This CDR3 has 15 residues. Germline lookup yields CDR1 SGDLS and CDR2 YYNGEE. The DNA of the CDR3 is TGTGCCAGCAGCCTACAGGGGACTAGCAGGGAGCCCCAGCATTTT. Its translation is CASSLQGTSREPQHF.